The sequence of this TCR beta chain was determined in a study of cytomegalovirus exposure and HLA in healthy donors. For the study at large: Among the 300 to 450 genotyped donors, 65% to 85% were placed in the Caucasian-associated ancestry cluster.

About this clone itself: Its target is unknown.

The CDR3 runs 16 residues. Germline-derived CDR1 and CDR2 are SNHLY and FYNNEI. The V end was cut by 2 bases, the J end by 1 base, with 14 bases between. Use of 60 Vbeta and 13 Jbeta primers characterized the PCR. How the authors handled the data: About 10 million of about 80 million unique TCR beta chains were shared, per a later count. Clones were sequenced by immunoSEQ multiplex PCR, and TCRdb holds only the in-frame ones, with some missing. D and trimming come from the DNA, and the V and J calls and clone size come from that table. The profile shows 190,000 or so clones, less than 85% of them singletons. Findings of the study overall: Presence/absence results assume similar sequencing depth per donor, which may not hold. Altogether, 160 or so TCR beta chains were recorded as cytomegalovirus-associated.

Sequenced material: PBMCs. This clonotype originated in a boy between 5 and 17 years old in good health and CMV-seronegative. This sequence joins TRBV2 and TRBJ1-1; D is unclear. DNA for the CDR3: TGTGCCAGCAGTGAATTGAGGGCCTTCCAGAACACTGAAGCTTTCTTT. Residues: CASSELRAFQNTEAFF.